This T cell receptor (beta chain) was obtained from a study of glioma-infiltrating T cells after dendritic cell vaccination. Time point reported: after dendritic cell vaccination, including at tumor progression/relapse. Before vaccination, two weeks after the third vaccination, and at progression, PBMC were collected. V lost 2 bases to trimming and J lost 0 bases; unmatched junction nucleotides: 3. CDR3 size: 15 residues. CDR1 is SGDLS and CDR2 is YYNGEE in the germline V gene. Primers: 60 V beta forward and 13 J beta reverse. Clones were sequenced by immunoSEQ multiplex PCR, and TCRdb holds only the in-frame ones, with some missing. The sample includes roughly 60,000 clones, approximately 89% seen only once; the top ten take more than 9%.

The sample consisted of blood, taken after dendritic cell vaccination. The chain uses TRBV9 and TRBJ2-3; 7 bases are shared with TRBD1. This sequence originates from a human donor with glioblastoma. The CDR3 loop is CASSVTGASTDTQYF. CDR3 DNA sequence: TGTGCCAGCAGCGTTACAGGGGCTAGCACAGATACGCAGTATTTT.